What follows describes a single T cell receptor beta chain. Authors' processing steps: Amplification with reference gene primers provided the estimates of nucleated cell counts. Produced via immunoSEQ multiplex PCR; TCRdb's table is partial and in-frame only. The V and J calls and clone size come from that table; D and trimming were worked out from the DNA. Among around 110,000 clones, approximately 87% were seen once, and the ten largest hold about 2.2%. This entry is derived from a study of blood T cell repertoires in COVID-19. Study background: The origin of the acute and convalescent COVID-19 samples was the United States, Italy and Spain. PBMCs, B-cell-depleted T cells, or T cells were the source of the cDNA or gDNA that made up the material.

V dropped 8 bases and J dropped 4 bases, with 17 bases sitting between them. CDR1 MGHDK and CDR2 SYGVNS come from the germline V gene. The CDR3 covers 14 residues. The sample consisted of peripheral blood. The V gene is TRBV25-1, the J gene TRBJ1-2; a weak D match, TRBD1 (6 bases). The origin of this receptor is a man in his thirties or forties with acute or convalescent COVID-19. CDR3 loop: CASETGGAGYGYTF. CDR3 sequence (DNA): TGTGCCAGCGAGACTGGGGGGGCTGGCTATGGCTACACCTTC.